A single sample is the source of the 21 T cell receptor beta chains below, sequenced in a study of CD8+ T cells in alopecia areata. Extraction and reverse transcription of RNA yielded cDNA as the sequencing template. The data were produced by immunoSEQ multiplex PCR, yet TCRdb's version contains in-frame clones alone and is incomplete. The table lists more than 95,000 clones, around 86% of them singletons. Treatment indicated: oral pan-JAK inhibitor, 5-10 mg twice daily. Here the sequenced sample was CD8+ T cells sorted from blood, taken around week 34, from a patient treated with tofacitinib. These receptors all stem from a human donor with alopecia areata.

This clone was observed a few times. This sequence joins TRBV6-6 and TRBJ2-7; either TRBD1 or TRBD2 may supply D (5 bases each). Germline assignment: CDR1 MNHNY and CDR2 SVGAGI (reference sequence). This CDR3 region has 13 residues. V was clipped by 8 bases and J by 0 bases, with 11 bases between them. The chain's CDR3 is CASSGTSSYEQYF. The DNA of the CDR3 is TGTGCCAGCTCCGGGACCAGCTCCTACGAGCAGTACTTC.

Here the CDR3 reads CASTSGEESYEQYF. The DNA for the CDR3 is TGTGCCAGCACGTCGGGGGAAGAATCGTACGAGCAGTACTTC. The V gene is TRBV2, the J gene TRBJ2-5; maybe TRBD2 (6 bases). The last part of the DNA fits TRBJ2-7 better; the J call may be wrong. Per the germline V gene, CDR1 is SNHLY and CDR2 is FYNNEI. The CDR3 consists of 14 residues.

The chain links TRBV7-9 to TRBJ2-7; D ambiguous. The V and J ends lost 5 bases and 2 bases respectively, with 4 bases between them. CDR1 and CDR2 from the germline V gene are SEHNR and FQNEAQ (reference sequence). This CDR3 comprises 11 residues. The CDR3 reads CASSRAYEQYF. The CDR3 DNA is TGTGCCAGCAGCAGAGCCTACGAGCAGTACTTC. Together with reference TRBV7-9 and TRBJ2-7, the CDR3 gives the full variable domain: DTGVSQNPRHKITKRGQNVTFRCDPISEHNRLYWYRQTLGQGPEFLTYFQNEAQLEKSRLLSDRFSAERPKGSFSTLEIQRTEQGDSAMYLCASSRAYEQYFGPGTRLTVT.

The chain uses TRBV9 and TRBJ1-6, with TRBD1 matching 7 bases. There are 16 residues in the CDR3. With 3 bases clipped from V and 7 bases from J, the junction kept 10 bases outside the gene matches. The germline V gene has CDR1 SGDLS and CDR2 YYNGEE. The CDR3 reads CASSADATGLNSPLHF. In DNA form, the CDR3 reads TGTGCCAGCAGCGCCGACGCGACAGGGCTCAATTCACCCCTCCACTTT.

V usage is TRBV4-1 and J usage is TRBJ1-2, with 8 positions matching TRBD1. J was trimmed by 6 bases and V by 9 bases; bases with no gene match: 12. Germline V gene lookup returns CDR1 MGHRA and CDR2 YSYEKL. The CDR3 covers 14 residues. The CDR3 nucleotides read TGCGCCAGTACCAAAGAAGCGACAGGGGATGGCTACACCTTC. Residues: CASTKEATGDGYTF.

The chain is built from TRBV15 and TRBJ1-1, with 8 bases fitting TRBD1. The trim removed 5 bases at V and 5 bases at J, leaving 10 bases unmatched. The CDR3 covers 15 residues. Germline values: CDR1 LNHNV, CDR2 YYDKDF (reference sequence). The CDR3 loop reads CATSPRDRGETEAFF. For the CDR3, the DNA is TGTGCCACCAGCCCCCGAGACAGGGGAGAAACTGAAGCTTTCTTT. The full variable domain, completed using reference TRBV15 and TRBJ1-1, is DAMVIQNPRYQVTQFGKPVTLSCSQTLNHNVMYWYQQKSSQAPKLLFHYYDKDFNNEADTPDNFQSRRPNTSFCFLDIRSPGLGDTAMYLCATSPRDRGETEAFFGQGTRLTVV.

DNA for the CDR3: TGTGCCAGCAGGCGACAGGGGGCGGGTGAAAATGAAAAACTGTTTTTT. Encoded protein: CASRRQGAGENEKLFF. This chain links TRBV7-9 with TRBJ1-4; 10 nucleotides line up with TRBD1. V was clipped by 6 bases and J by 5 bases; unmatched bases: 9. This CDR3 is 16 amino acids long. Germline CDR1 is SEHNR and CDR2 is FQNEAQ (reference sequence). Full variable domain (outside the CDR3, taken from reference TRBV7-9 and TRBJ1-4): DTGVSQNPRHKITKRGQNVTFRCDPISEHNRLYWYRQTLGQGPEFLTYFQNEAQLEKSRLLSDRFSAERPKGSFSTLEIQRTEQGDSAMYLCASRRQGAGENEKLFFGSGTQLSVL.

The rearrangement joins TRBV2 to TRBJ2-3; D call uncertain. Deletions cut 1 base from V and 4 bases from J, with 18 bases between. Germline CDR1 SNHLY, CDR2 FYNNEI. The CDR3 length is 17 residues. CDR3 protein: CASSEGLGTRSADTQYF. The DNA of the CDR3 is TGTGCCAGCAGTGAAGGGCTGGGCACCCGTTCCGCAGATACGCAGTATTTT.

The genes are TRBV6-6 and TRBJ1-2; no definite D call. Germline CDR1 and CDR2: MNHNY and SVGAGI (reference sequence). The CDR3 loop spans 14 amino acids. The germline V and J ends were trimmed by 6 bases and 3 bases, with 14 bases remaining between them. The CDR3 DNA reads as TGTGCCAGCAGGGACCGGTACAGCGACTATGGCTACACCTTC. Residues: CASRDRYSDYGYTF.

Only one count was recorded for this clone. The gene calls are TRBV10-1 and TRBJ2-3; D remains ambiguous. The germline V gene has CDR1 WNHNN and CDR2 SYGVQD (reference sequence). V was clipped by 3 bases and J by 0 bases, with 7 bases between them. The CDR3 runs 14 residues. Written as DNA, the CDR3 is TGCGCCAGCAGTGATCTCCGTAGCACAGATACGCAGTATTTT. Protein product: CASSDLRSTDTQYF.

This clone was seen a handful of times. J is TRBJ2-4 and V is TRBV7-9; D possibly corresponds to TRBD1 (5 bases). The ends were cut back, 2 bases at V and 5 bases at J, with 19 bases in the middle. The germline V gene encodes CDR1 SEHNR and CDR2 FQNEAQ (reference sequence). The CDR3 is 17 amino acids. The CDR3 region has the DNA TGTGCCAGCAGCTTACCCCCTTCCGGACAAGGGCAAAACATTCAGTACTTC. It encodes CASSLPPSGQGQNIQYF.

This chain uses TRBV7-9 with TRBJ2-5; 11 nucleotides agree with TRBD2. Germline V CDR1 and CDR2: SEHNR, FQNEAQ (reference sequence). The CDR3 has 17 amino acids. After removal of 7 bases from V and 2 bases from J, the junction contained 12 bases not matched to a gene. The DNA for the CDR3 is TGTGCCAGCACCACAGTGGGACTAGCGGAGTCACAAGAGACCCAGTACTTC. It yields the protein CASTTVGLAESQETQYF.

This clone was seen only a few times. The J gene is TRBJ2-4, the V gene TRBV6-1; 8 bases are a match to TRBD1. The germline gives CDR1 MNHNS, CDR2 SASEGT. CDR3 size: 15 residues. The V segment lost 2 bases and the J segment 6 bases; nucleotides outside the gene matches: 6. This CDR3 is CASSESGGRGNIQYF. The CDR3 coding sequence is TGTGCCAGCAGTGAATCAGGGGGCAGGGGAAACATTCAGTACTTC.

This clone was detected only a few times. V gene TRBV7-8 combines with J gene TRBJ1-5, with D uncertain. Germline-derived CDR1 and CDR2 are SGHVS and FQNEAQ. Between the trimmed V and J ends, which lost 1 base and 0 bases, there was a span of 7 bases. The CDR3 contains 15 residues. CDR3 bases: TGTGCCAGCAGCTTAGAGGCAGGTAGCAATCAGCCCCAGCATTTT. As protein: CASSLEAGSNQPQHF. Filled out from reference TRBV7-8 and TRBJ1-5, the complete variable domain reads GAGVSQSPRYKVAKRGQDVALRCDPISGHVSLFWYQQALGQGPEFLTYFQNEAQLDKSGLPSDRFFAERPEGSVSTLKIQRTQQEDSAVYLCASSLEAGSNQPQHFGDGTRLSIL.

The rearrangement joins TRBV19 to TRBJ2-2, with TRBD2 matching 7 bases. Germline V gives CDR1 LNHDA, CDR2 SQIVND (reference sequence). After removal of 6 bases from V and 6 bases from J, the junction contained 1 base not matched to a gene. The length of the CDR3 is 12 residues. The CDR3 nucleotides are TGTGCCAGTAGAGGACTAGCCGGGGAGCTGTTTTTT. Translated: CASRGLAGELFF.

This chain links TRBV2 with TRBJ2-7, with a possible D match to TRBD2 (5 bases). Germline values: CDR1 SNHLY, CDR2 FYNNEI. The CDR3 runs 14 residues. V was trimmed by 4 bases and J by 3 bases, leaving 13 bases between them. The DNA for the CDR3 is TGTGCCAGCAGTGGGGAGCTAGAGGGCTACGAGCAGTACTTC. It codes for CASSGELEGYEQYF. Full variable domain (rest looked up from reference TRBV2 and TRBJ2-7): EPEVTQTPSHQVTQMGQEVILRCVPISNHLYFYWYRQILGQKVEFLVSFYNNEISEKSEIFDDQFSVERPDGSNFTLKIRSTKLEDSAMYFCASSGELEGYEQYFGPGTRLTVT.

The V call is TRBV7-9, the J call TRBJ2-1, with D maybe TRBD2 (5 bases). Germline V gene data show CDR1 as SEHNR and CDR2 as FQNEAQ (reference sequence). The CDR3 totals 16 residues. With 5 bases removed from V and 0 bases from J, the gap between germline ends came to 14 bases. The CDR3, as DNA: TGTGCCAGCAGCACACCTAGCAGCAACTCCTACAATGAGCAGTTCTTC. Its translation: CASSTPSSNSYNEQFF.

This clone has only one observation. This sequence joins TRBV19 and TRBJ2-7; D may be TRBD2 (5 bases). Germline V lookup: CDR1 LNHDA, CDR2 SQIVND (reference sequence). The CDR3 runs 13 residues. The V end lost 3 bases, the J end lost 3 bases, and 9 bases lay between the germline ends. CDR3 sequence: CASSIGLIYEQYF. The CDR3 region has the DNA TGTGCCAGTAGTATCGGACTCATCTACGAGCAGTACTTC.

This sequence joins TRBV23-1 and TRBJ2-1; D is undetermined. TRBV23-1 is given ORF status, its function remaining uncertain. V was shortened by 4 bases and J by 0 bases, with 13 bases between the two germline ends. The CDR3 length is 16 residues. The CDR3 DNA is TGCGCCAGCAGTCCACGGGTCAAAAGCTCCTACAATGAGCAGTTCTTC. Its translation is CASSPRVKSSYNEQFF.

This sequence joins TRBV6-5 and TRBJ2-7, with 9 bases lining up with TRBD2. The CDR3 is 14 amino acids. The V gene's germline CDR1 is MNHEY and CDR2 SVGAGI. J lost 3 bases, V lost 5 bases, and 5 bases had no gene match. The CDR3 nucleotides read TGTGCCAGCAGTAGACTAGCGGAGAACTACGAGCAGTACTTC. The encoded protein is CASSRLAENYEQYF.

The V call is TRBV27, the J call TRBJ2-1, with D maybe TRBD2 (6 bases). V lost 3 bases to trimming and J lost 9 bases, with 9 bases between them. The CDR3 totals 12 residues. The germline gives CDR1 MNHEY, CDR2 SMNVEV (reference sequence). In DNA, the CDR3 is TGTGCCAGCAGTTTCACTAGCACTGAGCAGTTCTTC. Encoded protein: CASSFTSTEQFF.